The clone carrying this T cell receptor (beta chain) appeared once. Its antigen is undetermined. The study ran its PCR with 60 Vbeta and 13 Jbeta primers. Profiled with immunoSEQ multiplex PCR; TCRdb holds only in-frame clones, not every one. The sample carries 150,000 or so clones, under 85% recorded once. This sample stems from a study of cytomegalovirus exposure and HLA in healthy donors. Study outcomes and limitations: Some TCR beta chains (approximately 180 of them) were listed as cytomegalovirus-associated. Beyond CMV serostatus, there was no information to go on about immune exposure.

V lost 6 bases, J lost 1 base, and 23 bases stayed unmatched. The CDR3 contains 22 residues. Looked up from germline, CDR1 is LNHDA and CDR2 is SQIVND (reference sequence). The origin of this receptor is a male donor in good health and CMV-seropositive. Sequencing was done on a sample of PBMCs. The chain recombines TRBV19 with TRBJ1-5; TRBD1 matches at 11 bases. The CDR3: CASRGSRIVGTGGGRSNQPQHF. The CDR3 nucleotides read TGTGCCAGTAGGGGAAGCCGCATCGTTGGGACAGGGGGTGGCCGGAGCAATCAGCCCCAGCATTTT.